Listed below are T cell receptor beta chains from one sample, sequenced in a study of T cell responses to AZD1222 COVID-19 vaccine. The data were produced by immunoSEQ multiplex PCR, yet TCRdb's version contains in-frame clones alone and is incomplete. Counted here are about 150,000 clones, over 75% occurring once; the ten biggest clones make up 1.5% to 2%. Sequencing used peripheral blood, obtained on day 0 of AZD1222 vaccination. These receptors all come from an adult in good health. Each CDR3 is given with its conserved first and last residue. The order of the fields is clone size, CDR3 length, J gene, D gene, V gene, CDR3 protein, CDR3 DNA. A D gene is named only where the DNA matches it firmly. Clone size, where shown, is once, few, many, or a class for clones that have expanded.

clone_size: -; cdr3_length: 16; j_call: TRBJ2-2; d_call: -; v_call: TRBV28; cdr3_aa: CASSLLVGASNGELFF; cdr3_nt: TGTGCCAGCAGTTTATTGGTGGGAGCTAGTAACGGGGAGCTGTTTTTT
clone_size: -; cdr3_length: 12; j_call: TRBJ1-1; d_call: -; v_call: TRBV7-2; cdr3_aa: CASSLRGTEAFF; cdr3_nt: TGTGCCAGCAGCTTACGAGGGACTGAAGCTTTCTTT
clone_size: -; cdr3_length: 13; j_call: TRBJ1-4; d_call: -; v_call: TRBV18; cdr3_aa: CASSQGLNEKLFF; cdr3_nt: TGTGCCAGCTCACAGGGGCTTAATGAAAAACTGTTTTTT
clone_size: -; cdr3_length: 14; j_call: TRBJ1-1; d_call: -; v_call: TRBV18; cdr3_aa: CASSPVAGRTEAFF; cdr3_nt: TGTGCCAGCTCACCGGTAGCAGGGAGAACTGAAGCTTTCTTT
clone_size: -; cdr3_length: 14; j_call: TRBJ1-2; d_call: -; v_call: TRBV7-2; cdr3_aa: CASSLGHNTYGYTF; cdr3_nt: TGTGCCAGCAGCTTAGGCCACAACACCTATGGCTACACCTTC
clone_size: -; cdr3_length: 14; j_call: TRBJ1-1; d_call: TRBD1; v_call: TRBV6-4; cdr3_aa: CASRRQGMNTEAFF; cdr3_nt: TGTGCCAGCAGACGACAGGGCATGAACACTGAAGCTTTCTTT
clone_size: -; cdr3_length: 18; j_call: TRBJ2-2; d_call: TRBD2; v_call: TRBV14; cdr3_aa: CASSPGGLAGGGTGELFF; cdr3_nt: TGTGCCAGCAGCCCCGGTGGACTAGCGGGAGGAGGGACCGGGGAGCTGTTTTTT
clone_size: -; cdr3_length: 15; j_call: TRBJ1-5; d_call: TRBD1; v_call: TRBV28; cdr3_aa: CASSRRKEGAQPQHF; cdr3_nt: TGTGCCAGCAGCCGGCGGAAGGAGGGGGCTCAGCCCCAGCATTTT
clone_size: -; cdr3_length: 14; j_call: TRBJ2-3; d_call: -; v_call: TRBV29-1; cdr3_aa: CSTSVRTGTDTQYF; cdr3_nt: TGCAGCACTTCGGTTAGGACAGGCACAGATACGCAGTATTTT
clone_size: -; cdr3_length: 16; j_call: TRBJ1-2; d_call: TRBD1; v_call: TRBV5-6; cdr3_aa: CASSSAGTGTYYGYTF; cdr3_nt: TGTGCCAGCAGCTCAGCCGGGACAGGGACGTACTATGGCTACACCTTC
clone_size: -; cdr3_length: 13; j_call: TRBJ1-1; d_call: -; v_call: TRBV12-3/TRBV12-4; cdr3_aa: CASSPELNTEAFF; cdr3_nt: TGTGCCAGCAGTCCAGAACTGAACACTGAAGCTTTCTTT
clone_size: -; cdr3_length: 16; j_call: TRBJ2-2; d_call: -; v_call: TRBV12-2; cdr3_aa: CASRYGIGTSGGELFF; cdr3_nt: TGTGCAAGTCGCTACGGAATCGGGACTAGCGGAGGGGAGCTGTTTTTT
clone_size: -; cdr3_length: 12; j_call: TRBJ1-2; d_call: -; v_call: TRBV29-1; cdr3_aa: CSVVAGQYGYTF; cdr3_nt: TGCAGCGTTGTGGCAGGGCAGTATGGCTACACCTTC
clone_size: -; cdr3_length: 13; j_call: TRBJ1-3; d_call: -; v_call: TRBV27; cdr3_aa: CASSLTTGNTIYF; cdr3_nt: TGTGCCAGCAGTTTAACCACGGGAAACACCATATATTTT
clone_size: -; cdr3_length: 15; j_call: TRBJ2-1; d_call: -; v_call: TRBV11-2; cdr3_aa: CASSSLWEDIIEQFF; cdr3_nt: TGTGCCAGCAGCTCTCTCTGGGAGGATATAATTGAGCAGTTCTTC
clone_size: -; cdr3_length: 14; j_call: TRBJ2-5; d_call: -; v_call: TRBV7-9; cdr3_aa: CASSPSRRQETQYF; cdr3_nt: TGTGCCAGCAGCCCGTCCCGGCGACAAGAGACCCAGTACTTC
clone_size: -; cdr3_length: 11; j_call: TRBJ1-2; d_call: TRBD1; v_call: TRBV10-2; cdr3_aa: CASRTGDGYTF; cdr3_nt: TGCGCCAGCAGGACAGGGGACGGCTACACCTTC
clone_size: once; cdr3_length: 14; j_call: TRBJ2-7; d_call: -; v_call: TRBV27; cdr3_aa: CASRELAGSYEQYF; cdr3_nt: TGTGCCAGCAGGGAACTAGCAGGATCCTACGAGCAGTACTTC
clone_size: once; cdr3_length: 16; j_call: TRBJ1-2; d_call: TRBD1; v_call: TRBV24-1; cdr3_aa: CATSDWGTGGAYGYTF; cdr3_nt: TGTGCCACCAGTGATTGGGGGACAGGGGGTGCCTATGGCTACACCTTC
clone_size: -; cdr3_length: 15; j_call: TRBJ1-5; d_call: -; v_call: TRBV5-1; cdr3_aa: CASSLSPGGNQPQHF; cdr3_nt: TGCGCCAGCAGCTTGTCCCCCGGGGGCAATCAGCCCCAGCATTTT
clone_size: -; cdr3_length: 14; j_call: TRBJ1-2; d_call: TRBD1; v_call: TRBV10-3; cdr3_aa: CAISEIDRDGGYTF; cdr3_nt: TGTGCCATCAGTGAAATTGACAGGGACGGTGGCTACACCTTC
clone_size: -; cdr3_length: 15; j_call: TRBJ1-1; d_call: -; v_call: TRBV29-1; cdr3_aa: CRGTLDRRGHTEAFF; cdr3_nt: TGCAGGGGGACATTGGACCGACGGGGGCACACTGAAGCTTTCTTT
clone_size: -; cdr3_length: 15; j_call: TRBJ2-7; d_call: -; v_call: TRBV27; cdr3_aa: CASSLGGWGYYEQYF; cdr3_nt: TGTGCCAGCAGTTTAGGGGGCTGGGGCTACTACGAGCAGTACTTC
clone_size: -; cdr3_length: 16; j_call: TRBJ2-1; d_call: TRBD2; v_call: TRBV7-9; cdr3_aa: CASSLRGTTSYNEQFF; cdr3_nt: TGTGCCAGCAGCCTAAGAGGGACTACTTCCTACAATGAGCAGTTCTTC
clone_size: few; cdr3_length: 13; j_call: TRBJ1-1; d_call: -; v_call: TRBV18; cdr3_aa: CASSPGRDTEAFF; cdr3_nt: TGTGCCAGCTCACCAGGCAGGGACACTGAAGCTTTCTTT
clone_size: -; cdr3_length: 12; j_call: TRBJ1-2; d_call: -; v_call: TRBV4-1; cdr3_aa: CASSQDSYGYTF; cdr3_nt: TGCGCCAGCAGCCAAGATAGCTATGGCTACACCTTC
clone_size: many; cdr3_length: 14; j_call: TRBJ2-6; d_call: -; v_call: TRBV6-4; cdr3_aa: CASSGDSGANVLTF; cdr3_nt: TGTGCCAGCAGTGGGGACTCTGGGGCCAACGTCCTGACTTTC
clone_size: -; cdr3_length: 14; j_call: TRBJ1-4; d_call: -; v_call: TRBV6-2/TRBV6-3; cdr3_aa: CASSNGPSAGKLFF; cdr3_nt: TGTGCCAGCAGTAACGGCCCCAGCGCCGGAAAACTGTTTTTT
clone_size: -; cdr3_length: 16; j_call: TRBJ2-6; d_call: -; v_call: TRBV15; cdr3_aa: CATSRDREYGANVLTF; cdr3_nt: TGTGCCACCAGCAGAGACAGGGAGTACGGGGCCAACGTCCTGACTTTC
clone_size: -; cdr3_length: 15; j_call: TRBJ2-3; d_call: TRBD1; v_call: TRBV5-1; cdr3_aa: CASSFRQGRADTQYF; cdr3_nt: TGCGCCAGCAGCTTCCGACAGGGAAGGGCAGATACGCAGTATTTT
clone_size: -; cdr3_length: 15; j_call: TRBJ2-4; d_call: TRBD1; v_call: TRBV28; cdr3_aa: CASSLDRGPGNIQYF; cdr3_nt: TGTGCCAGCAGTTTAGACAGGGGGCCCGGAAACATTCAGTACTTC
clone_size: -; cdr3_length: 15; j_call: TRBJ2-1; d_call: TRBD2; v_call: TRBV4-2; cdr3_aa: CASSQGLADYNEQFF; cdr3_nt: TGTGCCAGCAGCCAAGGACTAGCGGATTACAATGAGCAGTTCTTC
clone_size: -; cdr3_length: 15; j_call: TRBJ2-7; d_call: -; v_call: TRBV4-1; cdr3_aa: CASSPSGGIFYEQYF; cdr3_nt: TGCGCCAGCAGCCCGAGCGGCGGTATCTTCTACGAGCAGTACTTC
clone_size: -; cdr3_length: 17; j_call: TRBJ2-5; d_call: TRBD2; v_call: TRBV18; cdr3_aa: CASSPMAWGGLMETQYF; cdr3_nt: TGTGCCAGCTCACCCATGGCGTGGGGAGGGCTCATGGAGACCCAGTACTTC
clone_size: -; cdr3_length: 14; j_call: TRBJ1-6; d_call: -; v_call: TRBV27; cdr3_aa: CASRKDLNASPLHF; cdr3_nt: TGTGCCAGCAGGAAGGATCTCAATGCTTCACCCCTCCACTTT
clone_size: few; cdr3_length: 15; j_call: TRBJ2-1; d_call: TRBD2; v_call: TRBV6-5; cdr3_aa: CASFPITSGRSEQFF; cdr3_nt: TGTGCCAGCTTTCCGATTACTAGCGGGAGGAGTGAGCAGTTCTTC
clone_size: -; cdr3_length: 14; j_call: TRBJ2-7; d_call: TRBD2; v_call: TRBV18; cdr3_aa: CASTASGGSYEQYF; cdr3_nt: TGTGCCAGCACTGCTAGCGGAGGCTCCTACGAGCAGTACTTC
clone_size: -; cdr3_length: 13; j_call: TRBJ2-7; d_call: -; v_call: TRBV29-1; cdr3_aa: CSVVRAGSYEQYF; cdr3_nt: TGCAGCGTTGTCAGGGCAGGATCGTACGAGCAGTACTTC
clone_size: -; cdr3_length: 15; j_call: TRBJ1-6; d_call: TRBD1; v_call: TRBV6-5; cdr3_aa: CASKGQGAGNSPLHF; cdr3_nt: TGTGCCAGCAAGGGACAGGGGGCCGGGAATTCACCCCTCCACTTT
clone_size: -; cdr3_length: 16; j_call: TRBJ2-7; d_call: TRBD1; v_call: TRBV7-9; cdr3_aa: CASSRPGQGGSYEQYF; cdr3_nt: TGTGCCAGCAGCCGTCCGGGACAGGGGGGGTCCTACGAGCAGTACTTC
clone_size: -; cdr3_length: 16; j_call: TRBJ2-2; d_call: TRBD1; v_call: TRBV4-1; cdr3_aa: CASSHLGQGNTGELFF; cdr3_nt: TGCGCCAGCAGCCACCTAGGACAGGGGAACACCGGGGAGCTGTTTTTT
clone_size: -; cdr3_length: 14; j_call: TRBJ1-3; d_call: -; v_call: TRBV9; cdr3_aa: CASTPEYSGNTIYF; cdr3_nt: TGTGCCAGCACGCCAGAGTACTCTGGAAACACCATATATTTT
clone_size: once; cdr3_length: 14; j_call: TRBJ2-7; d_call: TRBD2; v_call: TRBV6-5; cdr3_aa: CASSTGLARYEQYF; cdr3_nt: TGTGCCAGCAGCACGGGACTAGCTAGGTACGAGCAGTACTTC
clone_size: -; cdr3_length: 14; j_call: TRBJ1-1; d_call: -; v_call: TRBV13; cdr3_aa: CASHRGLVNTEAFF; cdr3_nt: TGTGCCAGCCACCGCGGGCTAGTCAACACTGAAGCTTTCTTT
clone_size: -; cdr3_length: 15; j_call: TRBJ2-1; d_call: -; v_call: TRBV5-6; cdr3_aa: CASSLSPGPYNEQFF; cdr3_nt: TGTGCCAGCAGCTTGAGTCCAGGGCCCTACAATGAGCAGTTCTTC
clone_size: -; cdr3_length: 15; j_call: TRBJ2-7; d_call: -; v_call: TRBV15; cdr3_aa: CATSIERWGSYEQYF; cdr3_nt: TGTGCCACCAGCATTGAGCGGTGGGGCTCCTACGAGCAGTACTTC
clone_size: -; cdr3_length: 16; j_call: TRBJ1-1; d_call: -; v_call: TRBV6-5; cdr3_aa: CASSYFPGQSNTEAFF; cdr3_nt: TGTGCCAGCAGTTACTTCCCCGGACAGAGTAACACTGAAGCTTTCTTT